This entry describes one T cell receptor (beta chain). TCRdb's table, derived via immunoSEQ multiplex PCR, lists solely in-frame clones and lacks some. There are about 120,000 clones in the sample; roughly 90% occur only once, and less than 4.5% lies in the top ten. The data stem from a study of T cell responses to AZD1222 COVID-19 vaccine. The CDR3 totals 14 residues. The germline V gene encodes CDR1 SGHAT and CDR2 FQNNGV. The germline V and J ends were trimmed by 5 bases and 5 bases, with 13 bases remaining between them. The sample was peripheral blood, taken on day 0 of AZD1222 vaccination. The origin of this receptor is an adult in good health. The rearrangement uses TRBV11-2 and TRBJ1-3, with D possibly being TRBD1 (5 bases). As DNA, the CDR3 is TGTGCCAGCAGCCGGGGCGTCTGGAGAAACACCATATATTTT. Translated: CASSRGVWRNTIYF.